The 27 T cell receptor beta chains below were found in one sample sequenced in a study of cytotoxic CD8 clonotypes in ibrutinib-treated CLL. Assay: immunoSEQ multiplex PCR; the TCRdb copy retains only in-frame clones and omits some. The sample lists 40,000 or so clones; over 60% were seen once. The sequencing here drew on PBMCs, taken after 12 months of ibrutinib treatment. The receptors were sampled from a human donor with chronic lymphocytic leukemia.

This clone was found a few times. The gene calls are TRBV4-1 and TRBJ2-7, with D possibly matching TRBD1 (5 bases). V lost 1 base to trimming and J lost 2 bases, with 12 bases between them. Germline-derived CDR1 and CDR2 are MGHRA and YSYEKL. There are 15 residues in the CDR3. CDR3 residues: CASSQAQGAPYEQYF. CDR3 DNA: TGCGCCAGCAGCCAAGCGCAGGGCGCACCCTACGAGCAGTACTTC.

The chain joins TRBV9 to TRBJ2-1; no clear D gene. Germline CDR1 and CDR2: SGDLS and YYNGEE. The CDR3 has 15 residues. V was shortened by 3 bases and J by 7 bases, with 17 bases between the two germline ends. The CDR3 DNA is TGTGCCAGCAGCGGTCAAACTATCCGACGGAATGAGCAGTTCTTC. Protein: CASSGQTIRRNEQFF.

This clone has more than one count but fewer than ten. This chain links TRBV5-1 with TRBJ1-3, with a tentative D call TRBD1 (6 bases). Germline V lookup: CDR1 SGHRS, CDR2 YFSETQ. This CDR3 is 15 amino acids long. V was clipped by 4 bases and J by 0 bases, with 11 bases between them. The CDR3 DNA is TGCGCCAGCAGCACGGGGGGCTCCTCTGGAAACACCATATATTTT. Its translation: CASSTGGSSGNTIYF.

This chain connects TRBV19 to TRBJ2-1, with 9 bases that match TRBD2. Germline V gene sequence: CDR1 LNHDA, CDR2 SQIVND (reference sequence). Trimming cost V 4 bases and J 3 bases; bases outside gene matches: 4. This CDR3 has 15 amino acids. The CDR3 region is CASSNGAGGYNEQFF. CDR3 in DNA: TGTGCCAGTAGTAACGGAGCGGGAGGCTACAATGAGCAGTTCTTC.

The V and J genes are TRBV27 and TRBJ2-3; possibly TRBD2 for D (6 bases). CDR3 length equals 14 residues. Looked up from germline, CDR1 is MNHEY and CDR2 is SMNVEV (reference sequence). CDR3 sequence: CATRLATSTDTQYF. CDR3 coding DNA: TGTGCTACGAGGCTAGCGACTAGCACAGATACGCAGTATTTT.

The genes are TRBV15 and TRBJ2-1, with D possibly being TRBD2 (6 bases). CDR1 and CDR2 (germline): LNHNV, YYDKDF (reference sequence). The CDR3 has 17 residues. Trimming pared 0 bases from V and 4 bases from J, leaving 16 bases between. The CDR3 DNA sequence: TGTGCCACCAGCAGAGAAATACGGGGGTATAGGTACAATGAGCAGTTCTTC. It yields the protein CATSREIRGYRYNEQFF.

The rearrangement links TRBV9 to TRBJ2-3; D not certain. Trimming took 4 bases from V and 3 from J, leaving 6 bases between them. This CDR3 has 12 amino acids. Germline CDR1 reads SGDLS; CDR2 reads YYNGEE. CDR3 nucleotide sequence: TGTGCCAGCAGCCCCCCGACAGATACGCAGTATTTT. It is translated as CASSPPTDTQYF.

The rearrangement joins TRBV19 to TRBJ2-1; TRBD2 aligns across 14 bases. V was pared by 3 bases and J by 15 bases, with 10 bases of the junction left unmatched. Germline CDR1 is LNHDA and CDR2 is SQIVND (reference sequence). The CDR3 consists of 15 residues. This CDR3 is CASSIRGLAGVVPFF. The CDR3 coding sequence is TGTGCCAGTAGTATTAGGGGACTAGCGGGAGTGGTCCCGTTCTTC.

CDR3 DNA: TGTGCCTGGAGCGAACAGGGGAATGAGCAGTTCTTC. Translated, it gives CAWSEQGNEQFF. This sequence joins TRBV30 and TRBJ2-1; TRBD1 matches 7 bases. V dropped 3 bases and J dropped 7; count of bases not matched to a gene: 3. The CDR3 extends over 12 amino acids. Germline values: CDR1 GTSNPN, CDR2 SVGIG (reference sequence).

The J gene is TRBJ2-5, the V gene TRBV28; 9 bases line up with TRBD1. The length of the CDR3 is 13 residues. Trimming cost V 5 bases and J 6 bases; bases outside gene matches: 4. CDR1 is MDHEN, CDR2 SYDVKM, per germline. The CDR3 DNA follows: TGTGCCAGCAGTACCGACAGGGGGAAGACCCAGTACTTC. This encodes CASSTDRGKTQYF.

This clone was counted between two and nine times. The chain links TRBV12-5 to TRBJ2-7; 9 bases map to TRBD1. The CDR3 extends over 16 amino acids. The V segment lost 0 bases and the J segment 3 bases; nucleotides outside the gene matches: 6. CDR1 and CDR2 from the germline V gene are LGHNT and FRNRAP. In nucleotides, the CDR3 is TGTGCTAGTGGTTTGGTCCGGGACAGGGCCGACTACGAGCAGTACTTC. Protein: CASGLVRDRADYEQYF.

The chain joins TRBV18 to TRBJ1-2, with a weak D call TRBD1 (5 bases). Trimming shortened V by 6 bases and J by 4 bases, and 21 bases separated the two germline ends. Per the germline V gene, CDR1 is KGHSH and CDR2 is LQKENI. This CDR3 is built from 16 residues. Here the CDR3 reads CASSRGGVGFGYGYTF. Here the CDR3 DNA reads TGTGCCAGCTCTCGGGGCGGAGTTGGGTTTGGCTATGGCTACACCTTC.

This clone has only a few counts. This chain connects TRBV29-1 to TRBJ2-1; D call uncertain. Germline V CDR1 and CDR2: SQVTM, ANQGSEA. The CDR3 loop spans 15 amino acids. Trimming stripped 2 bases from V and 4 bases from J, with 15 bases between. CDR3 DNA: TGCAGCGTTGAAAGAGGCTCCTCTCGATACAATGAGCAGTTCTTC. Its translation is CSVERGSSRYNEQFF.

V is TRBV7-3 and J is TRBJ2-1; 12 positions agree with TRBD2. This CDR3 region has 17 residues. After removal of 1 base from V and 9 bases from J, the junction contained 10 bases not matched to a gene. Germline CDR1 is SGHTA and CDR2 is FQGTGA. This CDR3 is CASSLIRTSGTHAEQFF. CDR3 sequence (DNA): TGTGCCAGCAGCTTAATACGGACTAGCGGGACCCACGCTGAGCAGTTCTTC.

The V gene is TRBV19, the J gene TRBJ2-7; 10 bases are shared with TRBD2. With V trimmed by 5 bases and J by 2 bases, 12 bases remained unmatched. Germline CDR1 LNHDA, CDR2 SQIVND (reference sequence). This CDR3 has 17 amino acids. The CDR3 loop reads CASSLLAGSPQTYEQYF. In nucleotides, the CDR3 is TGTGCCAGTAGTCTACTAGCGGGATCCCCCCAGACCTACGAGCAGTACTTC.

The J gene is TRBJ1-2, the V gene TRBV25-1; D is ambiguous. Trimming removed 4 bases at V and 6 bases at J, with 12 bases between. The CDR3 loop spans 13 amino acids. Germline V gene lookup returns CDR1 MGHDK and CDR2 SYGVNS. The CDR3 spells CASSVGTADGYTF. CDR3 in DNA: TGTGCCAGCAGTGTTGGAACAGCCGATGGCTACACCTTC.

This clone was seen more than once but under ten times. The rearrangement links TRBV5-5 to TRBJ1-5, with D perhaps matching TRBD1 (5 bases). The CDR3 extends over 15 amino acids. CDR1 is SGHKS and CDR2 is YYEKEE in the germline V gene (reference sequence). The V end was cut by 1 base, the J end by 7 bases, with 15 bases between. DNA of the CDR3: TGTGCCAGCAGCTTGATCTCCGGGGAGGGGCAGCCCCAGCATTTT. This sequence encodes CASSLISGEGQPQHF.

This clone was seen more than once but under ten times. This sequence joins TRBV5-1 and TRBJ2-5; TRBD2 matches at 13 bases. Germline-derived CDR1 and CDR2 are SGHRS and YFSETQ. CDR3 length: 16 amino acids. After removal of 5 bases from V and 4 bases from J, the junction contained 8 bases not matched to a gene. The CDR3 sequence: CASSEGLAGPGETQYF. CDR3 sequence (DNA): TGCGCCAGCAGTGAGGGACTAGCGGGACCTGGAGAGACCCAGTACTTC.

This chain joins TRBV29-1 and TRBJ2-3, with TRBD1 matching 7 bases. Germline V lookup: CDR1 SQVTM, CDR2 ANQGSEA. With 5 bases clipped from V and 5 bases from J, the junction kept 7 bases outside the gene matches. The CDR3 extends over 13 amino acids. The CDR3 DNA sequence: TGCAGCGTTTACGAACAGGGGCAAGATACGCAGTATTTT. Its protein product is CSVYEQGQDTQYF.

J is TRBJ1-1 and V is TRBV9; TRBD1 matches 7 bases. There are 15 residues in the CDR3. With 4 bases clipped from V and 6 bases from J, the junction kept 12 bases outside the gene matches. Germline CDR1 reads SGDLS; CDR2 reads YYNGEE. CDR3 coding DNA: TGTGCCAGCAGCTCCGCCCCTACAGGGGTAGCTGAAGCTTTCTTT. Protein sequence: CASSSAPTGVAEAFF.

This chain links TRBV6-6 with TRBJ2-3; the D is unclear. Trimming removed 2 bases from V and 4 bases from J, with 10 bases in between. The CDR3 covers 14 residues. Germline-derived CDR1 and CDR2 are MNHNY and SVGAGI (reference sequence). CDR3 DNA: TGTGCCAGCAGTTACGGGGTGGGTGCAGATACGCAGTATTTT. Amino acid sequence: CASSYGVGADTQYF.

The chain couples TRBV19 to TRBJ2-2, with D perhaps TRBD2 (5 bases). This CDR3 is 15 amino acids long. Germline CDR1 LNHDA, CDR2 SQIVND (reference sequence). Trimming pared 4 bases from V and 0 bases from J, leaving 9 bases between. CDR3 DNA: TGTGCCAGTAGTACGTCCGGGGCGAACACCGGGGAGCTGTTTTTT. As protein: CASSTSGANTGELFF.

This chain links TRBV6-1 with TRBJ2-1, with TRBD2 matching 9 bases. The trim removed 3 bases at V and 3 bases at J, leaving 6 bases unmatched. There are 16 residues in the CDR3. CDR1 and CDR2 from the germline V gene are MNHNS and SASEGT. This CDR3 reads CASSEKTSGLYNEQFF. CDR3 nucleotide sequence: TGTGCCAGCAGTGAGAAGACTAGCGGTCTCTACAATGAGCAGTTCTTC.

This clone is a singleton in its sample. This sequence joins TRBV6-1 and TRBJ1-2, with D maybe TRBD1 (5 bases). Germline V gene data show CDR1 as MNHNS and CDR2 as SASEGT. This CDR3 comprises 13 residues. The V end was cut by 5 bases, the J end by 3 bases, with 10 bases between. This CDR3 reads CASSSQGHYGYTF. CDR3 DNA sequence: TGTGCCAGCAGTTCTCAGGGCCACTATGGCTACACCTTC.

V is TRBV18 and J is TRBJ2-5; TRBD1 matches 8 bases. The CDR3 has 13 amino acids. CDR1 and CDR2 from the germline V gene are KGHSH and LQKENI. The V gene end was trimmed by 3 bases and the J gene end by 5 bases; junction bases not matched to a gene: 2. The CDR3 DNA reads as TGTGCCAGCTCACCGACAGGGGAGGAGACCCAGTACTTC. Its protein is CASSPTGEETQYF.

The V gene is TRBV7-9, the J gene TRBJ2-1; 10 nucleotides agree with TRBD1. CDR3 length: 15 amino acids. J gave up 1 base and V 5 bases, and 2 bases lay outside the gene matches. The germline V gene has CDR1 SEHNR and CDR2 FQNEAQ (reference sequence). The CDR3 spells CASSGGQGSYNEQFF. DNA for the CDR3: TGTGCCAGCAGCGGGGGACAGGGGTCCTACAATGAGCAGTTCTTC.

The V call is TRBV6-1, the J call TRBJ1-1; D is unresolved. V was cut by 3 bases and J by 7 bases, with 9 bases left in between. The CDR3 is 12 amino acids. Per the germline V gene, CDR1 is MNHNS and CDR2 is SASEGT. Here the CDR3 reads CASSDWQNEAFF. CDR3 nucleotides: TGTGCCAGCAGTGACTGGCAGAATGAAGCTTTCTTT.